A selection of T cell receptor beta chains follows, all from one sample in a study of shared clonotypes between healthy human individuals. TCRdb's copy holds only in-frame clones and misses some; the assay was immunoSEQ multiplex PCR. Of hundreds of thousands of clones in the sample, around 96% were seen once. The source material was naive CD8+ T cells sorted from blood. These receptors were collected from a young woman in good health. Each CDR3 is given with its conserved first and last residue. Fields, in order: D gene, V gene, clone size, CDR3 length, J gene, CDR3 protein, CDR3 DNA. D genes are given only for firm matches. Clone size is shown for a subset of rows, as once, few, many or a class of expanded clone.

>TRBD2|TRBV30|-|16|TRBJ2-7
CAWSAGLAPSRIEQYF
TGTGCCTGGAGTGCCGGACTAGCGCCGAGTAGGATCGAGCAGTACTTC
>-|TRBV4-1|-|17|TRBJ1-3
CASSQDLAVLSGNTIYF
TGCGCCAGCAGCCAAGATTTGGCGGTACTCTCTGGAAACACCATATATTTT
>-|TRBV4-1|-|16|TRBJ2-1
CASSLMGQSSYNEQFF
TGCGCCAGCAGCCTTATGGGACAAAGCTCCTACAATGAGCAGTTCTTC
>-|TRBV13|-|14|TRBJ1-1
CASSHISGDAEAFF
TGTGCCAGCAGCCATATTTCAGGGGACGCTGAAGCTTTCTTT
>TRBD1|TRBV28|-|14|TRBJ1-1
CASSFGTGQTEAFF
TGTGCCAGCAGTTTTGGGACAGGGCAGACTGAAGCTTTCTTT
>-|TRBV11-2|-|13|TRBJ1-1
CASSLDAGPEAFF
TGTGCCAGCAGCTTAGATGCGGGGCCTGAAGCTTTCTTT
>TRBD1|TRBV27|-|15|TRBJ2-7
CASSSLRDRHYEQYF
TGTGCCAGCAGTTCCCTAAGGGACAGACACTACGAGCAGTACTTC
>-|TRBV29-1|few|12|TRBJ1-1
CSSSAAESEAFF
TGCAGCTCATCCGCAGCGGAGTCTGAAGCTTTCTTT
>-|TRBV27|-|14|TRBJ1-1
CASSLARGNTEAFF
TGTGCCAGCAGTTTAGCCCGCGGGAACACTGAAGCTTTCTTT
>-|TRBV6-1|-|15|TRBJ2-1
CASSEVGNSYNEQFF
TGTGCCAGCAGTGAAGTGGGCAATTCCTACAATGAGCAGTTCTTC
>-|TRBV5-6|-|16|TRBJ2-2
CASSLSGGDNTGELFF
TGTGCCAGCAGCTTGTCAGGTGGGGATAACACCGGGGAGCTGTTTTTT
>TRBD2|TRBV11-2|-|14|TRBJ2-7
CASSPAGPNYEQYF
TGTGCCAGCAGCCCAGCGGGACCCAACTACGAGCAGTACTTC
>TRBD2|TRBV27|-|16|TRBJ2-1
CASSLEGGSSYNEQFF
TGTGCCAGCAGTTTAGAGGGAGGGAGCTCCTACAATGAGCAGTTCTTC
>-|TRBV27|once|15|TRBJ1-3
CASSLVGGSGNTIYF
TGTGCCAGCAGTTTAGTCGGGGGCTCTGGAAACACCATATATTTT
>-|TRBV19|-|16|TRBJ2-1
CASRPETQVSYNEQFF
TGTGCCAGTAGGCCCGAGACACAGGTCTCCTACAATGAGCAGTTCTTC
>-|TRBV7-9|-|17|TRBJ2-3
CASSLGPGHLGADTQYF
TGTGCCAGCAGCTTAGGGCCGGGACACCTCGGCGCAGATACGCAGTATTTT
>-|TRBV7-8|-|16|TRBJ2-7
CASSPGTGRSTGEQYF
TGTGCCAGCAGCCCTGGCACAGGGAGGTCGACGGGCGAGCAGTACTTC
>-|TRBV5-6|-|16|TRBJ1-5
CASSSLRDGSWGPQHF
TGTGCCAGCAGCTCTCTGAGGGACGGCAGTTGGGGGCCCCAGCATTTT
>-|TRBV28|-|17|TRBJ2-5
CATPDTNTGRPPETQYF
TGTGCCACCCCAGACACAAACACAGGGCGGCCCCCAGAGACCCAGTACTTC
>-|TRBV6-5|-|13|TRBJ2-3
CASTPLGTDTQYF
TGTGCCAGCACTCCCCTGGGCACAGATACGCAGTATTTT
>-|TRBV27|-|16|TRBJ2-3
CASSLEVGASTDTQYF
TGTGCCAGCAGTTTGGAGGTAGGGGCCAGCACAGATACGCAGTATTTT
>-|TRBV5-6|-|13|TRBJ2-1
CASAETGLNEQFF
TGTGCCAGCGCCGAGACAGGACTCAATGAGCAGTTCTTC
>-|TRBV6-5|-|14|TRBJ1-2
CASSYRGIGYGYTF
TGTGCCAGCAGTTACAGGGGTATAGGCTATGGCTACACCTTC
>TRBD1|TRBV27|-|12|TRBJ1-5
CATRTGLQPQHF
TGTGCCACCAGGACAGGGCTTCAGCCCCAGCATTTT
>-|TRBV5-1|-|13|TRBJ2-7
CASSAGLSYEQYF
TGCGCCAGCAGCGCGGGACTGAGCTACGAGCAGTACTTC
>TRBD1|TRBV2|once|15|TRBJ2-3
CASSDGTGGTDTQYF
TGTGCCAGCAGTGATGGGACAGGGGGCACAGATACGCAGTATTTT
>TRBD1|TRBV15|few|16|TRBJ2-2
CATSVQGALDTGELFF
TGTGCCACCAGCGTCCAGGGGGCGTTGGACACCGGGGAGCTGTTTTTT
>-|TRBV28|-|13|TRBJ2-3
CASSNKVADTQYF
TGTGCCAGCAGTAACAAGGTGGCAGATACGCAGTATTTT
>-|TRBV30|few|15|TRBJ1-5
CARRPKDYSNQPQHF
TGTGCCCGGAGACCCAAAGACTATAGCAATCAGCCCCAGCATTTT
>-|TRBV5-5|-|17|TRBJ2-7
CASSWSLAGTLSYEQYF
TGTGCCAGCAGCTGGTCCCTCGCCGGGACCCTCTCCTACGAGCAGTACTTC
>TRBD1|TRBV27|-|13|TRBJ1-1
CASSQGGSAEAFF
TGTGCCAGCAGTCAAGGGGGCTCGGCTGAAGCTTTCTTT
>-|TRBV4-1|once|14|TRBJ2-3
CASSYRLSTDTQYF
TGCGCCAGCAGTTATCGCCTAAGCACAGATACGCAGTATTTT
>TRBD1|TRBV19|-|15|TRBJ1-3
CASSTGTGTGNTIYF
TGTGCCAGTAGTACAGGGACAGGGACTGGAAACACCATATATTTT
>TRBD1|TRBV27|-|17|TRBJ2-2
CASTLITGTGPTGELFF
TGTGCCAGCACTTTAATAACCGGGACAGGGCCCACCGGGGAGCTGTTTTTT
>TRBD2|TRBV11-2|-|16|TRBJ2-1
CASSLEWREGVYEQFF
TGTGCCAGCAGCTTAGAATGGCGGGAGGGGGTCTATGAGCAGTTCTTC
>-|TRBV13|few|15|TRBJ2-7
CASSLKVWGDYEQYF
TGTGCCAGCAGCTTAAAGGTCTGGGGAGACTACGAGCAGTACTTC
>-|TRBV6-5|once|16|TRBJ2-7
CASSYSRQGLTYEQYF
TGTGCCAGCAGTTACTCGAGGCAGGGGTTAACCTACGAGCAGTACTTC
>-|TRBV11-2|once|13|TRBJ2-7
CASSFSTGYEQYF
TGTGCCAGCAGCTTCTCAACAGGGTACGAGCAGTACTTC
>-|TRBV4-1|-|14|TRBJ2-1
CASSQDWPGYEQFF
TGCGCCAGCAGCCAAGATTGGCCGGGCTATGAGCAGTTCTTC
>-|TRBV7-9|-|14|TRBJ1-1
CASSLLRERTEAFF
TGTGCCAGCAGCCTACTGAGGGAGCGGACTGAAGCTTTCTTT
>-|TRBV9|-|14|TRBJ2-3
CASSATRSTDTQYF
TGTGCCAGCAGCGCTACACGAAGCACAGATACGCAGTATTTT
>-|TRBV7-6|-|14|TRBJ2-7
CASSLGGPANEQYF
TGTGCCAGCAGCTTAGGTGGGCCAGCCAACGAGCAGTACTTC
>-|TRBV9|-|12|TRBJ1-4
CASSVDGEKLFF
TGTGCCAGCAGCGTAGATGGTGAAAAACTGTTTTTT
>TRBD2|TRBV27|-|15|TRBJ2-1
CASSSGTSGTDEQFF
TGTGCCAGCAGTAGCGGGACTAGCGGGACGGATGAGCAGTTCTTC
>-|TRBV7-6|-|14|TRBJ1-5
CASSLGRGGQPQHF
TGTGCCAGCAGCCTCGGAAGGGGGGGGCAGCCCCAGCATTTT